One and the same sample provided the 11 T cell receptor beta chains below, sequenced in a study of blood T cell repertoires in COVID-19. The table came from immunoSEQ multiplex PCR; TCRdb's copy has only in-frame clones and leaves some out. The sample carries roughly 63,000 clones, 60% to 75% recorded once. The sample was peripheral blood. Receptor source: a woman older than 75 with acute or convalescent COVID-19.

The rearrangement joins TRBV19 to TRBJ1-5; weak D call: TRBD1 (5 bases). V was trimmed by 3 bases and J by 7 bases, leaving 16 bases between them. CDR3 size: 15 residues. Per the germline V gene, CDR1 is LNHDA and CDR2 is SQIVND (reference sequence). The CDR3 sequence: CASSIGGGVRQPQHF. DNA for the CDR3: TGTGCCAGTAGTATCGGGGGAGGGGTCAGACAGCCCCAGCATTTT.

This chain uses TRBV24-1 with TRBJ1-5; D remains ambiguous. The CDR3 is 14 amino acids. Germline V lookup: CDR1 KGHDR, CDR2 SFDVKD. V was shortened by 6 bases and J by 6 bases, with 14 bases between the two germline ends. The CDR3 region is CATSNLGSAQPQHF. As DNA, the CDR3 is TGTGCCACCAGTAACCTAGGGAGTGCTCAGCCCCAGCATTTT.

This clone was seen more than once but under ten times. The V call is TRBV5-4, the J call TRBJ1-4; D may be TRBD1 (6 bases). This CDR3 comprises 15 residues. V was pared by 4 bases and J by 7 bases, with 17 bases between. Per germline, CDR1 SGHNT and CDR2 YYREEE (reference sequence). The CDR3 DNA follows: TGTGCCAGCAGCCTCTGGCGGGGGCAAGGTGAAAAACTGTTTTTT. Translation gives CASSLWRGQGEKLFF.

This CDR3 is CASSILSGGSGNQPQHF. The CDR3 nucleotides read TGTGCCAGTAGTATTTTGTCAGGGGGCTCTGGCAATCAGCCCCAGCATTTT. This rearrangement joins TRBV19 to TRBJ1-5; 8 bases agree with TRBD1. CDR3 length: 17 amino acids. Germline-derived CDR1 and CDR2 are LNHDA and SQIVND (reference sequence). With V trimmed by 3 bases and J by 2 bases, 9 bases remained unmatched.

This clone was found a few times. The chain links TRBV7-2 to TRBJ2-3; 11 nucleotides match TRBD1. CDR3 length equals 16 residues. The trim removed 4 bases at V and 5 bases at J, leaving 8 bases unmatched. Germline V lookup: CDR1 SGHTA, CDR2 FQGNSA. CDR3 sequence: CASSSHLGTGGDTQYF. CDR3 nucleotide sequence: TGTGCCAGCAGCTCCCACCTTGGGACAGGGGGAGATACGCAGTATTTT.

This clone was picked up a small number of times. This chain joins TRBV7-3 and TRBJ2-6; D gene unclear. The CDR3 runs to 15 residues. The ends were cut back, 4 bases at V and 0 bases at J, with 7 bases in the middle. Germline V gene lookup returns CDR1 SGHTA and CDR2 FQGTGA. CDR3 loop: CASSSLASGANVLTF. The CDR3 DNA reads as TGTGCCAGCAGCTCCTTAGCCTCTGGGGCCAACGTCCTGACTTTC.

This clone appeared a few times. This chain uses TRBV2 with TRBJ1-2, with D possibly being TRBD1 (6 bases). The CDR3 has 12 residues. Germline CDR1 SNHLY, CDR2 FYNNEI. V lost 6 bases, J lost 2 bases, and 7 bases lay in between. The CDR3 DNA reads TGTGCCAGCAGGCAGGGGAACTATGGCTACACCTTC. Amino acids: CASRQGNYGYTF.

CDR3 residues: CASRPGQPRTQYF. CDR3 nucleotides: TGTGCCAGCAGACCGGGACAACCGAGGACCCAGTACTTC. The chain employs TRBV28 and TRBJ2-5, with D tentatively TRBD1 (6 bases). The CDR3 spans 13 residues. V was pared by 6 bases and J by 7 bases, with 15 bases between. Germline V gene lookup returns CDR1 MDHEN and CDR2 SYDVKM. The complete variable domain, with remaining parts taken from reference TRBV28 and TRBJ2-5, reads DVKVTQSSRYLVKRTGEKVFLECVQDMDHENMFWYRQDPGLGLRLIYFSYDVKMKEKGDIPEGYSVSREKKERFSLILESASTNQTSMYLCASRPGQPRTQYFGPGTRLLVL.

The rearrangement joins TRBV7-2 to TRBJ2-3, with 7 bases identical to TRBD2. Per the germline V gene, CDR1 is SGHTA and CDR2 is FQGNSA. The CDR3 covers 13 residues. Here the CDR3 reads CATKAGGTDTQYF. In DNA form, the CDR3 reads TGTGCGACTAAGGCGGGAGGCACAGATACGCAGTATTTT.

This chain uses TRBV7-3 with TRBJ2-1; 13 bases map to TRBD2. This CDR3 is built from 16 residues. The germline CDR1 and CDR2 sequences are SGHTA and FQGTGA. With V trimmed by 5 bases and J by 5 bases, 6 bases remained unmatched. DNA of the CDR3: TGTGCCAGCAGCCCCACCACTAGCGGGAGGGACAATGAGCAGTTCTTC. Translation: CASSPTTSGRDNEQFF.

The chain recombines TRBV19 with TRBJ2-5, with 8 bases fitting TRBD1. The length of the CDR3 is 15 residues. Germline loops: CDR1 LNHDA, CDR2 SQIVND (reference sequence). J lost 3 bases, V lost 5 bases, and 8 bases had no gene match. The CDR3 protein is CASSGQGSLKETQYF. In nucleotides, the CDR3 is TGTGCCAGTAGTGGACAGGGCAGTCTGAAAGAGACCCAGTACTTC.